The next 29 T cell receptor beta chains were all read from a single sample in a study of T cell responses to AZD1222 COVID-19 vaccine (dated by TCRdb to the early 2020s). Library creation used the immunoSEQ multiplex PCR assay. This immuneACCESS table, as held by TCRdb, lists in-frame sequences with V and J called but not all clones. Of the missing ones, under half trace to an unresolved V gene in checked studies; the others have no known cause. This sample has about 120,000 clones in its table, and approximately 85% of those were observed once. The top ten clonotypes cover 3.9% of the sample. What the time point label conveys for this sample: baseline before first vaccination. The label giving this sample's treatment or condition can be read as: meningococcal conjugate vaccine given as trial control. The specimen comprised peripheral blood, sampled on day 0 of MenACWY control vaccination. All receptors derive from an adult in good health.

The chain couples TRBV2 to TRBJ1-5; D not certain. Germline-derived CDR1 and CDR2 are SNHLY and FYNNEI. This CDR3 comprises 14 residues. V lost 4 bases, J lost 2 bases, and 9 bases lay in between. The CDR3 sequence: CASSGVTGNQPQHF. The CDR3 DNA sequence: TGTGCCAGCAGTGGAGTAACCGGCAATCAGCCCCAGCATTTT.

This chain connects TRBV3-1 (or the pseudogene TRBV3-2) to TRBJ2-2, with D unclear. V was pared by 3 bases and J by 3 bases, with 11 bases between. The CDR3 runs 15 residues. Germline V gives CDR1 LGHDT, CDR2 YNNKEL (reference sequence). CDR3 residues: CASSQWDGDTGELFF. CDR3 bases: TGTGCCAGCAGCCAGTGGGATGGGGACACCGGGGAGCTGTTTTTT.

This chain connects TRBV12-2 to TRBJ1-3; TRBD1 is the table's D call, not checked against the DNA. TRBV12-2 represents a pseudogene. The CDR3 loop spans 14 amino acids. CDR3 loop: CASRLAFREHTIYF. The CDR3, as DNA: TGTGCAAGTCGCTTAGCGTTCAGGGAACACACCATATATTTT.

This chain connects TRBV12-3 or TRBV12-4 to TRBJ1-6, with D tentatively TRBD1 (6 bases). Trimming removed 7 bases from V and 9 bases from J, with 10 bases in between. The CDR3 covers 12 residues. Here the CDR3 reads CASTKDSSPLHF. The DNA of the CDR3 is TGTGCCAGCACCAAGGACAGTTCACCCCTCCACTTT.

The chain links TRBV19 to TRBJ1-1; the D is unclear. There are 16 residues in the CDR3. CDR1 and CDR2 (germline): LNHDA, SQIVND (reference sequence). Trimming removed 4 bases at V and 0 bases at J, with 15 bases between. The CDR3 loop is CASSTDGRKLNTEAFF. Written as DNA, the CDR3 is TGTGCCAGTAGTACAGACGGGCGAAAACTGAACACTGAAGCTTTCTTT.

This clone came up once. V gene TRBV4-1 combines with J gene TRBJ1-4, with no clear D. V was pared by 0 bases and J by 0 bases, with 11 bases between. The CDR3 runs 17 residues. The germline CDR1 and CDR2 sequences are MGHRA and YSYEKL. CDR3 sequence (DNA): TGCGCCAGCAGCCAAGACCGAACAGCGGCAACTAATGAAAAACTGTTTTTT. As protein: CASSQDRTAATNEKLFF.

The rearrangement joins TRBV19 to TRBJ1-1; 9 positions agree with TRBD1. CDR1 is LNHDA, CDR2 SQIVND, per germline (reference sequence). The CDR3 contains 15 residues. Trimming took 3 bases from V and 5 from J; bases not matched to a gene: 7. CDR3 DNA: TGTGCCAGTAGTATCCGCCGGGACAGGGTTACTGAAGCTTTCTTT. It translates to CASSIRRDRVTEAFF.

The chain has TRBV5-6 and TRBJ1-6; TRBD1 aligns across 7 bases. V lost 6 bases, J lost 12 bases, and 12 bases stayed unmatched. This CDR3 is built from 14 residues. Germline loops: CDR1 SGHDT, CDR2 YYEEEE. The CDR3: CASTEAGTAEPLHF. In DNA, the CDR3 is TGTGCCAGCACCGAAGCCGGGACAGCGGAACCCCTCCACTTT.

The chain joins TRBV2 to TRBJ2-1; 7 bases align to TRBD1. Germline V gene lookup returns CDR1 SNHLY and CDR2 FYNNEI. CDR3 size: 13 residues. With V trimmed by 2 bases and J by 8 bases, 3 bases remained unmatched. The CDR3 spells CASSEFRGYEQFF. In DNA form, the CDR3 reads TGTGCCAGCAGTGAATTCAGGGGGTATGAGCAGTTCTTC.

Remarks on this clone: Other DNA sequences from this sample encode an identical CDR3 as well. The gene calls are TRBV19 and TRBJ2-3; the D is unclear. The CDR3 is 11 amino acids. Germline V gives CDR1 LNHDA, CDR2 SQIVND (reference sequence). V was shortened by 4 bases and J by 5 bases, with 4 bases between the two germline ends. CDR3 sequence: CASSNRDTQYF. The CDR3, as DNA: TGTGCCAGTAGTAATAGAGATACGCAGTATTTT. The full variable domain, its missing parts supplied by reference TRBV19 and TRBJ2-3, is DGGITQSPKYLFRKEGQNVTLSCEQNLNHDAMYWYRQDPGQGLRLIYYSQIVNDFQKGDIAEGYSVSREKKESFPLTVTSAQKNPTAFYLCASSNRDTQYFGPGTRLTVL.

This clone was recorded only once. The chain links TRBV19 to TRBJ1-6; D gene unclear. The CDR3 totals 15 residues. Germline CDR1 and CDR2: LNHDA and SQIVND (reference sequence). Trimming took 4 bases from V and 6 from J, leaving 13 bases between them. CDR3 loop: CASSTQRGFNSPLHF. CDR3 sequence (DNA): TGTGCCAGTAGTACTCAGAGAGGATTTAATTCACCCCTCCACTTT.

The chain carries TRBV18 and TRBJ2-2; 13 nucleotides line up with TRBD2. Unmatched junction bases numbered 3, after V lost 6 bases and J lost 2 bases. CDR3 size: 16 residues. CDR1 is KGHSH, CDR2 LQKENI, per germline. The CDR3: CASSRTSGGNTGELFF. CDR3 in DNA: TGTGCCAGCTCGCGGACTAGCGGGGGAAACACCGGGGAGCTGTTTTTT.

The rearrangement joins TRBV6-2 or TRBV6-3 to TRBJ2-1, with D perhaps TRBD2 (6 bases). CDR3 length: 12 residues. V dropped 4 bases and J dropped 10 bases, with 11 bases sitting between them. Germline V lookup: CDR1 MNHEY, CDR2 SVGEGT. The CDR3 DNA reads as TGTGCCAGCAGTTTTGGGGGGTGGGAGCAGTTCTTC. It codes for CASSFGGWEQFF.

The gene calls are TRBV5-1 and TRBJ2-3, with TRBD2 matching over 8 bases. V lost 3 bases, J lost 1 base, and 7 bases stayed unmatched. The length of the CDR3 is 16 residues. Per the germline V gene, CDR1 is SGHRS and CDR2 is YFSETQ. The CDR3 DNA reads as TGCGCCAGCAGCTCCAACCCAGCGGGGGGCACAGATACGCAGTATTTT. Translation: CASSSNPAGGTDTQYF.

This clone occurred a few times. V is TRBV5-1 and J is TRBJ2-1; TRBD1 is a possible D gene (6 bases). Germline V gene data show CDR1 as SGHRS and CDR2 as YFSETQ. V was trimmed by 1 base and J by 4 bases, leaving 12 bases between them. The CDR3 runs 15 residues. CDR3 sequence reads: CASSLTGTEYNEQFF. CDR3 bases: TGCGCCAGCAGCTTGACAGGGACGGAATACAATGAGCAGTTCTTC.

This clone has only one observation. The V gene is TRBV25-1, the J gene TRBJ2-1, with 8 positions matching TRBD1. The CDR3 has 18 amino acids. From germline, CDR1 is MGHDK and CDR2 SYGVNS. Germline trimming cut 3 bases from V and 2 bases from J; bases unmatched to any gene: 12. CDR3 DNA sequence: TGTGCCAGCAGTGACCAAAAACGGACAGGGATCACCTACAATGAGCAGTTCTTC. This sequence encodes CASSDQKRTGITYNEQFF.

V usage is TRBV6-5 and J usage is TRBJ1-5, with 7 bases aligning to TRBD1. Germline V gene lookup returns CDR1 MNHEY and CDR2 SVGAGI. This CDR3 has 15 residues. With 0 bases clipped from V and 1 base from J, the junction kept 0 bases outside the gene matches. The CDR3 DNA reads as TGTGCCAGCAGTTACTCGACAGGGAGCAATCAGCCCCAGCATTTT. Protein product: CASSYSTGSNQPQHF.

The chain has TRBV5-1 and TRBJ1-6; no firm D call. The germline V gene has CDR1 SGHRS and CDR2 YFSETQ. Deletions cut 0 bases from V and 9 bases from J, with 10 bases between. The CDR3 spans 14 residues. The CDR3 DNA is TGCGCCAGCAGCTTGGCCGACCCTTTTTCACCCCTCCACTTT. It encodes CASSLADPFSPLHF.

This clone was observed a single time. This chain uses TRBV28 with TRBJ1-2; D remains ambiguous. CDR1 MDHEN and CDR2 SYDVKM come from the germline V gene. Trimming took 4 bases from V and 3 from J, leaving 18 bases between them. This CDR3 spans 16 amino acids. The CDR3 loop reads CASSSHGPDGHYGYTF. The DNA of the CDR3 is TGTGCCAGCAGTTCCCACGGGCCCGACGGTCACTATGGCTACACCTTC.

The chain uses TRBV6-4 and TRBJ2-1, with TRBD2 matching over 7 bases. The CDR3 spans 15 residues. Trimming cost V 5 bases and J 8 bases; bases outside gene matches: 12. Germline V CDR1 and CDR2: MRHNA, SNTAGT. CDR3 sequence: CASSKERGPGYEQFF. In nucleotides, the CDR3 is TGTGCCAGCAGTAAGGAGCGGGGACCTGGCTATGAGCAGTTCTTC.

This chain uses TRBV10-3 with TRBJ2-2; no clear D gene. The V end was cut by 8 bases, the J end by 7 bases, with 14 bases between. CDR3 length: 13 residues. In germline, CDR1 is ENHRY, CDR2 SYGVKD. Written as DNA, the CDR3 is TGTGCCATCCGTCAGATCCTCAACGGGGAGCTGTTTTTT. Translation gives CAIRQILNGELFF.

This chain joins TRBV19 and TRBJ2-1; D is ambiguous. CDR3 length: 10 amino acids. Germline V gene data show CDR1 as LNHDA and CDR2 as SQIVND (reference sequence). Trimming took 9 bases from V and 9 from J, leaving 9 bases between them. CDR3 coding DNA: TGTGCCAGCCCCAACGGTGAGCAGTTCTTC. Its protein is CASPNGEQFF.

V usage is TRBV6-5 and J usage is TRBJ1-5, with TRBD1 identical over 8 bases. Germline loops: CDR1 MNHEY, CDR2 SVGAGI. J gave up 5 bases and V 2 bases, and 5 bases lay outside the gene matches. This CDR3 comprises 15 residues. CDR3 DNA sequence: TGTGCCAGCAGTTACGGTGGACAGGGCCATCAGCCCCAGCATTTT. This encodes CASSYGGQGHQPQHF.

The chain links TRBV25-1 to TRBJ1-6, with D unclear. The V end was cut by 7 bases, the J end by 8 bases, with 9 bases between. Germline-derived CDR1 and CDR2 are MGHDK and SYGVNS. This CDR3 is 12 amino acids long. CDR3 sequence reads: CASKPGDSPLHF. The DNA of the CDR3 is TGTGCCAGCAAACCAGGAGATTCACCCCTCCACTTT.

V gene TRBV5-1 combines with J gene TRBJ2-1, with D perhaps TRBD1 or TRBD2 (5 bases each). Germline values: CDR1 SGHRS, CDR2 YFSETQ. CDR3 length: 13 amino acids. The V end was cut by 0 bases, the J end by 6 bases, with 7 bases between. The CDR3 sequence is CASSLGGANEQFF. The CDR3 DNA follows: TGCGCCAGCAGCTTGGGAGGGGCCAATGAGCAGTTCTTC.

V usage is TRBV9 and J usage is TRBJ1-3; D is possibly TRBD1 (6 bases). V was trimmed by 0 bases and J by 3 bases, leaving 16 bases between them. This CDR3 spans 17 amino acids. Germline CDR1 is SGDLS and CDR2 is YYNGEE. CDR3 in DNA: TGTGCCAGCAGCGTAGTTGGTGGGGGCTCGGGTGGAAACACCATATATTTT. Residues: CASSVVGGGSGGNTIYF.

This chain uses TRBV3-1 (or the pseudogene TRBV3-2) with TRBJ1-6, with 9 positions matching TRBD1. This CDR3 is built from 16 residues. CDR1 is LGHDT, CDR2 YNNKEL, per germline (reference sequence). Trimming cost V 5 bases and J 10 bases; bases outside gene matches: 12. CDR3 DNA sequence: TGTGCCAGCAGCTCAACTCCCGGGACAGGGTACTCACCCCTCCACTTT. Its translation: CASSSTPGTGYSPLHF.

V usage is TRBV7-9 and J usage is TRBJ1-3; D not certain. From germline, CDR1 is SEHNR and CDR2 FQNEAQ (reference sequence). Trimming shortened V by 1 base and J by 2 bases, and 3 bases separated the two germline ends. The CDR3 sequence is 13 residues long. CDR3 loop: CASSLVPGNTIYF. The CDR3 region has the DNA TGTGCCAGCAGCTTAGTACCTGGAAACACCATATATTTT.

The chain joins TRBV18 to TRBJ2-3, with 9 nucleotides matching TRBD1. CDR1 KGHSH and CDR2 LQKENI come from the germline V gene. This CDR3 has 14 amino acids. The ends lost 5 bases at V and 5 bases at J; junction bases unmatched: 5. The CDR3 protein is CASSAGQGGDTQYF. CDR3 DNA sequence: TGTGCCAGCTCAGCGGGACAGGGTGGAGATACGCAGTATTTT.